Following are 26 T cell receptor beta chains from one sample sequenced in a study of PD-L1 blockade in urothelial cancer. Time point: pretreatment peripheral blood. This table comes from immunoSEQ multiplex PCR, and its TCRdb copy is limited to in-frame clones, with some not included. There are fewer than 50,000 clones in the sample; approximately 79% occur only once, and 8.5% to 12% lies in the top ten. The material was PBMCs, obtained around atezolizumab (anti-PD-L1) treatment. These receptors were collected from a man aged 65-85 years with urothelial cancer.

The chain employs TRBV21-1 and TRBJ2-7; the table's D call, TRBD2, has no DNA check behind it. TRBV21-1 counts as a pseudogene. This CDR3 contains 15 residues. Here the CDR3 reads CASSPTSGSSYEQYF. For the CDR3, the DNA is TGTGCCAGCAGCCCTACTAGCGGGAGCTCCTACGAGCAGTACTTC.

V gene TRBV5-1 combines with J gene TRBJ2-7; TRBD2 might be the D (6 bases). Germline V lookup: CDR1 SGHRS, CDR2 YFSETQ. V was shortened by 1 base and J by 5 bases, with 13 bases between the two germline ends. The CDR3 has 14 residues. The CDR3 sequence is CASSLTRESDEQYF. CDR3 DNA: TGCGCCAGCAGCTTGACTCGGGAGAGTGACGAGCAGTACTTC.

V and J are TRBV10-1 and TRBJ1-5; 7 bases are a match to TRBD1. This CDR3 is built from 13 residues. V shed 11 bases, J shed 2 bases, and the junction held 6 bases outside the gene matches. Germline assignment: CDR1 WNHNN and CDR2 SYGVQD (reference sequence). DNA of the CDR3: TGCGCCGCCCAGGGGGATCGCAATCAGCCCCAGCATTTT. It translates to CAAQGDRNQPQHF.

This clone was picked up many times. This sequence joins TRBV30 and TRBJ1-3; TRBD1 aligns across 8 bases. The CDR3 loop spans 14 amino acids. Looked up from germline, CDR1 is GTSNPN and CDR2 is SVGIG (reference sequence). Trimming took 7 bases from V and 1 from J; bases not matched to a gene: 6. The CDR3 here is CAYADRVSGNTIYF. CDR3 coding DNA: TGTGCCTACGCGGACAGGGTGTCTGGAAACACCATATATTTT.

CDR3 nucleotides: TGTGCCAGCAGCCCCGGGACTTTTCAAGAGACCCAGTACTTC. Protein: CASSPGTFQETQYF. The rearrangement joins TRBV9 to TRBJ2-5; possible D gene TRBD2, 6 bases. Germline CDR1 reads SGDLS; CDR2 reads YYNGEE. With 4 bases removed from V and 2 bases from J, the gap between germline ends came to 12 bases. This CDR3 is 14 amino acids long.

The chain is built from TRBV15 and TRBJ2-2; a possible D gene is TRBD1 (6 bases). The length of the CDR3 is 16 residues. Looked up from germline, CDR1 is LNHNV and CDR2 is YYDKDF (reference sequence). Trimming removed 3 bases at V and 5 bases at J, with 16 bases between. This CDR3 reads CATSSQWGRETGELFF. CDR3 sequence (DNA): TGTGCCACCAGCAGTCAATGGGGGCGCGAGACCGGGGAGCTGTTTTTT. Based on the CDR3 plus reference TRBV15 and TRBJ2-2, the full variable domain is DAMVIQNPRYQVTQFGKPVTLSCSQTLNHNVMYWYQQKSSQAPKLLFHYYDKDFNNEADTPDNFQSRRPNTSFCFLDIRSPGLGDTAMYLCATSSQWGRETGELFFGEGSRLTVL.

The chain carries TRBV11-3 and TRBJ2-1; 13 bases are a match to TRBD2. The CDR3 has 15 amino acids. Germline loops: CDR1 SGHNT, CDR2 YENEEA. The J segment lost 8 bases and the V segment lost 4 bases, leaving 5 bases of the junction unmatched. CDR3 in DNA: TGTGCCAGCAGCTCCCGACTAGCGGGGGGAGATGAGCAGTTCTTC. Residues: CASSSRLAGGDEQFF.

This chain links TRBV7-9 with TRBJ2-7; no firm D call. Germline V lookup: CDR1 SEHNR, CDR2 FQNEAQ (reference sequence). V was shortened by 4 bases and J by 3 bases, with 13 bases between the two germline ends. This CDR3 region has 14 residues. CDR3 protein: CASSYSATLYEQYF. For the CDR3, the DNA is TGTGCCAGCAGCTATAGTGCCACCCTCTACGAGCAGTACTTC.

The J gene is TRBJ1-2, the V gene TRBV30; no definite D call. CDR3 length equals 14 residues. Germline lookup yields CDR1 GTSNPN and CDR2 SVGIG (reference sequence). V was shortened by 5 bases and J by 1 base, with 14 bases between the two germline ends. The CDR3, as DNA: TGTGCCTGGGGGATCCGGGAAGTTAACTATGGCTACACCTTC. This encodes CAWGIREVNYGYTF.

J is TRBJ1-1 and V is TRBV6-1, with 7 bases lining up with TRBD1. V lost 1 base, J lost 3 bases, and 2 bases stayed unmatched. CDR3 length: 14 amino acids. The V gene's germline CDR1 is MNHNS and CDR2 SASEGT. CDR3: CASSEEGADTEAFF. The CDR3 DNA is TGTGCCAGCAGTGAAGAGGGGGCAGACACTGAAGCTTTCTTT.

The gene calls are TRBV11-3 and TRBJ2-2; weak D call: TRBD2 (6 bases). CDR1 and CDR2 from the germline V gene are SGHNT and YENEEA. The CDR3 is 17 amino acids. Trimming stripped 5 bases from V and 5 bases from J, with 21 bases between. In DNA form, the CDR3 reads TGTGCCAGCAGCCTAAGAGGGACTGACCCGGGGACCGGGGAGCTGTTTTTT. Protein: CASSLRGTDPGTGELFF. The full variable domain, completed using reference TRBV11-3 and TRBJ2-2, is EAGVVQSPRYKIIEKKQPVAFWCNPISGHNTLYWYLQNLGQGPELLIRYENEEAVDDSQLPKDRFSAERLKGVDSTLKIQPAELGDSAVYLCASSLRGTDPGTGELFFGEGSRLTVL.

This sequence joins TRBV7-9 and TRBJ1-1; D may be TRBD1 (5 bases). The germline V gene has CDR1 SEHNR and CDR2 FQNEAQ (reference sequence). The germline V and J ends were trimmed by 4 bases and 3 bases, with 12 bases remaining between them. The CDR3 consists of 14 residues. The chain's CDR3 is CASSYQGTDTEAFF. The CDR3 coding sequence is TGTGCCAGCAGCTACCAGGGTACGGACACTGAAGCTTTCTTT.

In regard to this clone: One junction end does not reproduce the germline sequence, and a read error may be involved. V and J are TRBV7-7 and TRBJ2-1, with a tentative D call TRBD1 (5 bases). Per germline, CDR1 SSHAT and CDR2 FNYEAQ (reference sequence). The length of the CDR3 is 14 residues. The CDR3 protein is CASSSGIEETQYVF. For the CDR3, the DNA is TGTGCTAGCAGTTCAGGGATCGAGGAGACCCAGTACGTCTTC. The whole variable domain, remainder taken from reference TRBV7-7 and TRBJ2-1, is GAGVSQSPRYKVTKRGQDVTLRCDPISSHATLYWYQQALGQGPEFLTYFNYEAQPDKSGLPSDRFSAERPEGSISTLTIQRTEQRDSAMYRCASSSGIEETQYVFGPGTRLTVL.

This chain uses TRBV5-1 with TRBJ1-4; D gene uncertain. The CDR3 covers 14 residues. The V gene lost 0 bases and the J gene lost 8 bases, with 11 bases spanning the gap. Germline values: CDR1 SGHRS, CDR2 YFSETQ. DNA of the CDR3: TGCGCCAGCAGCTTGGGGAGGGAGGCCGAAAAACTGTTTTTT. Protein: CASSLGREAEKLFF.

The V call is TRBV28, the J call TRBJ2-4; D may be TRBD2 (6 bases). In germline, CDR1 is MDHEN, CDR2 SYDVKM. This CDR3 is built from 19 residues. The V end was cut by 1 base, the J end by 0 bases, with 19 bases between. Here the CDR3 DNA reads TGTGCCAGCAGTTTATTGGGGGGTCCACTTCTACTAGCCAAAAACATTCAGTACTTC. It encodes CASSLLGGPLLLAKNIQYF.

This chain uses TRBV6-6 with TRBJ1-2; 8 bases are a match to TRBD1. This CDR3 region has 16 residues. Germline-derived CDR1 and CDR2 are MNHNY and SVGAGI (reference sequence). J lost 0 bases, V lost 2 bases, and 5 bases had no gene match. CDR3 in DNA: TGTGCCAGCAGTTACGCACAGGGGGGAGCTAACTATGGCTACACCTTC. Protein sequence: CASSYAQGGANYGYTF.

The CDR3 reads CAISGLAGFSDTQYF. CDR3 in DNA: TGTGCCATCAGTGGGCTAGCGGGATTCTCAGATACGCAGTATTTT. This chain joins TRBV10-3 and TRBJ2-3, with 9 bases lining up with TRBD2. Looked up from germline, CDR1 is ENHRY and CDR2 is SYGVKD. The length of the CDR3 is 15 residues. V was pared by 4 bases and J by 4 bases, with 6 bases of the junction left unmatched.

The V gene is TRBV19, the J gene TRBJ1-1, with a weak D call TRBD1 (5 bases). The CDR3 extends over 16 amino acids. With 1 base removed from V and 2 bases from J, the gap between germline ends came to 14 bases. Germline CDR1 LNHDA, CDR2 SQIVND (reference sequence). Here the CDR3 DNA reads TGTGCCAGTAGTATAGGACAGTCCCTAGGAAACACTGAAGCTTTCTTT. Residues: CASSIGQSLGNTEAFF.

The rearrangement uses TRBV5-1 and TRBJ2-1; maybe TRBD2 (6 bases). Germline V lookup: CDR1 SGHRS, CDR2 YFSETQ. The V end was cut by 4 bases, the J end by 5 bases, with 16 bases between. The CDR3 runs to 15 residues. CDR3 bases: TGCGCCAGCAGCATGTCGGGAGTGTCCCACAATGAGCAGTTCTTC. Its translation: CASSMSGVSHNEQFF.

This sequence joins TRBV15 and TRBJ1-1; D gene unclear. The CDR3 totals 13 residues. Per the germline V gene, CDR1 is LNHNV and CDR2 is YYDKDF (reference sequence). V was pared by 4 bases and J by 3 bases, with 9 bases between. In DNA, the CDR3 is TGTGCCACCAGCAAAGATCAGGACACTGAAGCTTTCTTT. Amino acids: CATSKDQDTEAFF.

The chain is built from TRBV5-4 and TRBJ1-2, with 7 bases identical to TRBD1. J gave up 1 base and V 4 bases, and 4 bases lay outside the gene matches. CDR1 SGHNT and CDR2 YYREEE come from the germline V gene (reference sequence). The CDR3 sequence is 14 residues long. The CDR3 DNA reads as TGTGCCAGCAGCCCGGGACAGAATAACTATGGCTACACCTTC. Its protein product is CASSPGQNNYGYTF.

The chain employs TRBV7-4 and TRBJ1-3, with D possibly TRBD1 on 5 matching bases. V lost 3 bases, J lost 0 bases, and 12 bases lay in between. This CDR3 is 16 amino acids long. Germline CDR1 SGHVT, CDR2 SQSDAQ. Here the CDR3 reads CASSFGGHCSGNTIYF. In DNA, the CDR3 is TGTGCCAGCAGCTTCGGCGGACATTGCTCTGGAAACACCATATATTTT.

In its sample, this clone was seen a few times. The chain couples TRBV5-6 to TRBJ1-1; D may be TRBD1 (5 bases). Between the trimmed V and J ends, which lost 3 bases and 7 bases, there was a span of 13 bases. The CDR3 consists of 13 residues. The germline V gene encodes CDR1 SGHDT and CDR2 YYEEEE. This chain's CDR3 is CASSWEEGSEAFF. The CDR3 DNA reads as TGTGCCAGCAGCTGGGAGGAGGGGAGTGAAGCTTTCTTT.

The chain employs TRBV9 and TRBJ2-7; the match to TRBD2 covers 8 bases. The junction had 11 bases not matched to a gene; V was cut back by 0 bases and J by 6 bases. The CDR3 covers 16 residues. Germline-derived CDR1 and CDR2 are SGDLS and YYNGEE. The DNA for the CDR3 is TGTGCCAGCAGCGTAGAGCCAGCGGGAGTTCGTCCCGAGCAGTACTTC. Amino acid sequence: CASSVEPAGVRPEQYF.

The CDR3 sequence is CASSGTGVQPQHF. CDR3 in DNA: TGTGCCAGCAGCGGGACAGGGGTTCAGCCCCAGCATTTT. This chain links TRBV28 with TRBJ1-5; 10 bases agree with TRBD1. This CDR3 has 13 residues. J was trimmed by 6 bases and V by 6 bases; bases with no gene match: 2. Germline values: CDR1 MDHEN, CDR2 SYDVKM.

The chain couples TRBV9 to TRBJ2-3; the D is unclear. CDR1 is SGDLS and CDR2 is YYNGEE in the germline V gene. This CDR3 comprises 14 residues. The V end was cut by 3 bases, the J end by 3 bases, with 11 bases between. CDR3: CASSATVYTDTQYF. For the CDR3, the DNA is TGTGCCAGCAGCGCCACAGTTTATACAGATACGCAGTATTTT.